A single sample is the source of the 4 T cell receptor beta chains below, sequenced in a study of glioma-infiltrating T cells. The iRepertoire nested amplicon-rescue multiplex PCR amplified TCR alpha and beta CDR3s from RNA. TCRdb passed the multiplex PCR reads through MiXCR, listing each CDR3 protein once. The sample has roughly 100,000 distinct CDR3 sequences; 25% to 30% are singletons. The sample consisted of glioma tissue, nonneoplastic brain tissue, or PBMCs (not recorded which). Every receptor here comes from a human donor with low-grade glioma or glioblastoma, undergoing nonglioma brain surgery, or in good health (not recorded which).

At least ten counts were recorded for this clonotype. The chain has TRBV18 and TRBJ1-1; TRBD1 matches at 10 bases. Trimming at V came to 5 bases and at J to 5 bases, leaving 5 bases not matched to a gene. The CDR3 is made up of 14 amino acids. CDR1 and CDR2 (germline): KGHSH, LQKENI. The chain's CDR3 is CASSMDRGETEAFF. In nucleotides, the CDR3 is TGTGCCAGCTCAATGGACAGGGGGGAGACTGAAGCTTTCTTT.

As for this clonotype: This may come from a read error, since a much larger clone is one base off. The chain links TRBV6-2 or TRBV6-3 to TRBJ1-6; weak D call: TRBD1 (6 bases). The germline V and J ends were trimmed by 8 bases and 10 bases, with 18 bases remaining between them. The CDR3 length is 14 residues. The germline CDR1 and CDR2 sequences are MNHEY and SVGEGT. The CDR3 region is CASGSDTGISPLHF. The CDR3 DNA reads as TGTGCCAGCGGTTCTGACACAGGGATATCACCCCTCCACTTT.

This clonotype was observed a few times. The chain is built from TRBV6-1 and TRBJ1-5; D is ambiguous. Germline assignment: CDR1 MNHNS and CDR2 SASEGT. The CDR3 is 14 residues long. The V and J ends lost 7 bases and 6 bases respectively, with 16 bases between them. The CDR3 region has the DNA TGTGCCAGCACCAAACACGGGGATGGTCAGCCCCAGCATTTT. Its translation is CASTKHGDGQPQHF.

Ten or more counts support this clonotype. V usage is TRBV7-2 and J usage is TRBJ1-2; 8 nucleotides match TRBD1. V was clipped by 6 bases and J by 4 bases; unmatched bases: 7. The CDR3 covers 14 residues. Germline V gives CDR1 SGHTA, CDR2 FQGNSA. CDR3 nucleotides: TGTGCCAGCAGGCGGACAGGGATGAGCTATGGCTACACCTTC. This gives the protein CASRRTGMSYGYTF.